Listed below are T cell receptor beta chains from one sample, sequenced in a study of CD8 T cells in ankylosing spondylitis. TCRdb processed the 5' RACE reads anew with MiXCR; each CDR3 protein has one entry. In the table there are over 150,000 distinct CDR3 sequences, roughly 13% of which are singletons. The sample taken for sequencing was blood, either unsorted or a sorted T cell fraction (not recorded which). The receptors were sampled from a male donor with ankylosing spondylitis or in good health (not recorded which). Both conserved end residues are part of each CDR3. A D gene is named only where the DNA matches it firmly.

V gene,D gene,J gene,CDR3 protein
TRBV2,.,TRBJ2-1,CASRDPGHQYNEQFF
TRBV6-2/TRBV6-3,TRBD2,TRBJ2-1,CASSYFAGGPYNEQFF
TRBV7-9,TRBD2,TRBJ2-1,CASSLTSSGAYNEQFF
TRBV6-1,.,TRBJ1-1,CASTRGAGSTEAFF
TRBV4-1,TRBD1,TRBJ2-3,CASSQDEETGGLDTQYF
TRBV20-1,TRBD1,TRBJ2-3,CSAPPDRGRDADTQYF
TRBV18,TRBD1,TRBJ2-7,CASSPIGQGANEQYF
TRBV12-3/TRBV12-4,TRBD2,TRBJ2-3,CASSKGTSGGSDTQYF
TRBV27,.,TRBJ2-3,CASSTLTDTQYF
TRBV20-1,.,TRBJ2-7,CSARDPGGDYEQYF
TRBV2,.,TRBJ2-7,CASRARGQYF
TRBV5-1,TRBD2,TRBJ2-7,CASSMLAGGYEQYF
TRBV14,.,TRBJ1-2,CASSLLQANYGYTF
TRBV4-1,TRBD1,TRBJ2-2,CASSLVTGAGELFF
TRBV5-1,.,TRBJ2-3,CASSLAPEHTDTQYF
TRBV7-9,.,TRBJ2-7,CASSYLAAHYEQYF
TRBV24-1,.,TRBJ1-5,CATPGAGGGPQHF
TRBV27,TRBD1,TRBJ1-1,CASNTRTGVGSEAFF
TRBV12-5,TRBD2,TRBJ2-3,CASGTSTSGTDTQYF
TRBV20-1,.,TRBJ2-5,CSARGGSLETQYF
TRBV2,.,TRBJ2-7,CASSEVIGQTNYEQYF
TRBV6-1,.,TRBJ2-5,CASAGTTHETQYF
TRBV13,.,TRBJ1-1,CASSLGRPGKAFF
TRBV13,.,TRBJ2-1,CASSPGGRSIYNEQFF
TRBV9,.,TRBJ2-2,CASSVSTVTGELFF
TRBV30,.,TRBJ2-7,CAWSDGSNYEQYF
TRBV4-1,TRBD1,TRBJ2-7,CASSHIRDSSYEQYF
TRBV27,.,TRBJ2-1,CASSLEATLYNEQFF
TRBV6-1,.,TRBJ2-7,CASSEGRALALGSYEQYF
TRBV5-6,TRBD2,TRBJ2-2,CASSLSLAGEGGELFF
TRBV7-9,.,TRBJ1-1,CALDTEAFF
TRBV20-1,TRBD2,TRBJ2-3,CSARFYNSSGGIRTDTQYF
TRBV2,.,TRBJ2-1,CASSVRGTNEQFF
TRBV7-2,TRBD1,TRBJ2-1,CASIPRGRNEQFF
TRBV7-2,.,TRBJ2-5,CASSYGQRQETQYF
TRBV29-1,.,TRBJ2-7,CSVEGRAGSSYEQYF
TRBV2,TRBD2,TRBJ2-7,CASSELAGAIYEQYF
TRBV11-2,.,TRBJ2-1,CASSLAGGVGNEQFF
TRBV12-3/TRBV12-4,TRBD1,TRBJ2-7,CASSLGQGPSYEQYF
TRBV10-2,.,TRBJ2-1,CASSWTNNEQFF
TRBV27,.,TRBJ2-2,CASSPLGPLGTGELFF
TRBV5-5,.,TRBJ1-5,CASSRDRQVVDNQPQHF
TRBV6-2/TRBV6-3,.,TRBJ2-5,CASSYPLRGGETQYF
TRBV29-1,.,TRBJ2-7,CSAGRGWEQYF
TRBV7-7,TRBD1,TRBJ2-2,CASSPDRGAGELFF
TRBV20-1,TRBD2,TRBJ2-5,CSARDEAGPPQETQYF
TRBV10-3,.,TRBJ2-1,CAISDTKVGSGTYNEQFF
TRBV29-1,.,TRBJ2-1,CSVGPTGEGGNEQFF
TRBV27,.,TRBJ2-7,CASSSRRDGGDHEQYF
TRBV5-1,TRBD2,TRBJ2-5,CASSLGTSGGSQETQYF
TRBV7-9,.,TRBJ1-2,CASTRDFSEGYTF
TRBV5-1,TRBD2,TRBJ2-2,CASSPGEGPGELFF
TRBV11-2,.,TRBJ2-2,CASSSEGRYNPAGELFF
TRBV27,TRBD1,TRBJ1-2,CASSSAGTGGGNGYTF
TRBV2,TRBD2,TRBJ2-1,CASSDGGLEGDEQFF
TRBV6-4,TRBD2,TRBJ2-1,CASSEGTSGYNEQFF
TRBV6-6,TRBD1,TRBJ1-5,CASSYGQGQPQHF